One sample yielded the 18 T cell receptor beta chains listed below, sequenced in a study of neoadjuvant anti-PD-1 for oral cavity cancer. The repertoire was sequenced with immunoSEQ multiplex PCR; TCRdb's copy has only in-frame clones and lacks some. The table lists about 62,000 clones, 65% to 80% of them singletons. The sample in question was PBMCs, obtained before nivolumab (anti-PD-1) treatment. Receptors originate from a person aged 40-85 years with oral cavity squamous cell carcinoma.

CDR3 sequence (DNA): TGTGCCAGCAGACTGGGGGCAGGGACTTCCGTTAAGCCCCAGCATTTT. This gives the protein CASRLGAGTSVKPQHF. The chain recombines TRBV2 with TRBJ1-5, with D possibly being TRBD1 (6 bases). This CDR3 spans 16 amino acids. With 6 bases removed from V and 8 bases from J, the gap between germline ends came to 23 bases. Germline V CDR1 and CDR2: SNHLY, FYNNEI.

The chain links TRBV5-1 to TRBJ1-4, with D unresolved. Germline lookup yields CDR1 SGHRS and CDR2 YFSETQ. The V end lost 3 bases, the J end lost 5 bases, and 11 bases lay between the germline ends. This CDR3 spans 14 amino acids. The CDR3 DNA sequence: TGCGCCAGCAGCTACAAAGCTCGGAATGAAAAACTGTTTTTT. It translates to CASSYKARNEKLFF.

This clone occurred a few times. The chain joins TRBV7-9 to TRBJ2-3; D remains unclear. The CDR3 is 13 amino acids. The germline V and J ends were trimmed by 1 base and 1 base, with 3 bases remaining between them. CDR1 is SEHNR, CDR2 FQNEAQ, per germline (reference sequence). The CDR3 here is CASSLDGTDTQYF. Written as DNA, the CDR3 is TGTGCCAGCAGCTTAGATGGCACAGATACGCAGTATTTT.

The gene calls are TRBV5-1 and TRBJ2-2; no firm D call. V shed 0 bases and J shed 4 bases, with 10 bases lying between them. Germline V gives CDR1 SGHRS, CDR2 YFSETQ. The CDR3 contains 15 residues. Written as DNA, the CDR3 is TGCGCCAGCAGCTTGGCCCAAGTGCGCACCGGGGAGCTGTTTTTT. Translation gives CASSLAQVRTGELFF.

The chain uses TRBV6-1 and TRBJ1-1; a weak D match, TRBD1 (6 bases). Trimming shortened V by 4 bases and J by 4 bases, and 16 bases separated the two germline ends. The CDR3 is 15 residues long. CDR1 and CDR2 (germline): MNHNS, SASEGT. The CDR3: CASSGSLTGSTEAFF. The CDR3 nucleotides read TGTGCCAGCAGTGGGTCACTGACAGGTTCCACTGAAGCTTTCTTT.

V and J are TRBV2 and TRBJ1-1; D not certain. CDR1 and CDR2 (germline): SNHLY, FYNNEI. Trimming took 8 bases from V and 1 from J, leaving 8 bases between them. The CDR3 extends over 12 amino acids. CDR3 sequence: CASGRRNTEAFF. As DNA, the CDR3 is TGTGCCAGCGGACGGAGGAACACTGAAGCTTTCTTT. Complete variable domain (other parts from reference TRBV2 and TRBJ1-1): EPEVTQTPSHQVTQMGQEVILRCVPISNHLYFYWYRQILGQKVEFLVSFYNNEISEKSEIFDDQFSVERPDGSNFTLKIRSTKLEDSAMYFCASGRRNTEAFFGQGTRLTVV.

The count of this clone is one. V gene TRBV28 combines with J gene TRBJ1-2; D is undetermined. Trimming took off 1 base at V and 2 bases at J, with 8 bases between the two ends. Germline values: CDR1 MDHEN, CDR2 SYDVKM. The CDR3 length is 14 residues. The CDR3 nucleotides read TGTGCCAGCAGTTTATTTGCAGGAAACTATGGCTACACCTTC. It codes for CASSLFAGNYGYTF.

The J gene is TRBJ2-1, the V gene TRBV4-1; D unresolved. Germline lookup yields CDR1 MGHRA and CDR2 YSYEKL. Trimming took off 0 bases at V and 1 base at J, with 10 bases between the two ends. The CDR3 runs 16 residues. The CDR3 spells CASSQETLRSYNEQFF. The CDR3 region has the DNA TGCGCCAGCAGCCAAGAAACACTACGGTCCTACAATGAGCAGTTCTTC.

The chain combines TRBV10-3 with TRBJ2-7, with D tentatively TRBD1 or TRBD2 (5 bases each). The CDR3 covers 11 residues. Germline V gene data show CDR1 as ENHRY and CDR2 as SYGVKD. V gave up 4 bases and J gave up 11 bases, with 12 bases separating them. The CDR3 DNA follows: TGTGCCATCAGTGGCCCGGGACGGGAGTACTTC. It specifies CAISGPGREYF.

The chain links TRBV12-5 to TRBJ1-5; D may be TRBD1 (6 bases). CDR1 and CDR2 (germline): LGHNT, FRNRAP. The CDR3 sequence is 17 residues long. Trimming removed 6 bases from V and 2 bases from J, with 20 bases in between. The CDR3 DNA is TGTGCTAGTGGAACCTCATCACAGGGCGGAGGCAATCAGCCCCAGCATTTT. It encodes CASGTSSQGGGNQPQHF. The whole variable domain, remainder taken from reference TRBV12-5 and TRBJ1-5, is DARVTQTPRHKVTEMGQEVTMRCQPILGHNTVFWYRQTMMQGLELLAYFRNRAPLDDSGMPKDRFSAEMPDATLATLKIQPSEPRDSAVYFCASGTSSQGGGNQPQHFGDGTRLSIL.

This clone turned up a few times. The CDR3 is CASSSGVNTGELFF. The DNA for the CDR3 is TGTGCCAGCAGTAGCGGAGTAAACACCGGGGAGCTGTTTTTT. The V call is TRBV7-3, the J call TRBJ2-2; tentatively, D is TRBD2 (6 bases). CDR1 is SGHTA and CDR2 is FQGTGA in the germline V gene. This CDR3 is built from 14 residues. V lost 6 bases and J 2 bases, leaving 10 bases between the germline ends.

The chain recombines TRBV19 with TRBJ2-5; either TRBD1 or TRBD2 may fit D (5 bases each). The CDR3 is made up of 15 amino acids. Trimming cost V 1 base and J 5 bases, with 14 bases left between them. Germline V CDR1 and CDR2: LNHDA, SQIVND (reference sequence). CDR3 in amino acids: CASSIGVGEQETQYF. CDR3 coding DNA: TGTGCCAGTAGTATAGGGGTGGGGGAGCAGGAGACCCAGTACTTC.

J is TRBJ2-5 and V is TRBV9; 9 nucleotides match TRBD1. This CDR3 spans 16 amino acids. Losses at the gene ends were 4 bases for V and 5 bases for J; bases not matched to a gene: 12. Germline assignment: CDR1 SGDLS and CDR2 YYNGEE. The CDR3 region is CASSLSNNRGPETQYF. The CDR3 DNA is TGTGCCAGCAGCCTAAGCAATAACAGGGGGCCGGAGACCCAGTACTTC.

The CDR3 is CASRVGGNEQFF. Written as DNA, the CDR3 is TGTGCCAGCAGGGTAGGGGGGAATGAGCAGTTCTTC. The chain links TRBV27 to TRBJ2-1; D possibly uses TRBD1 or TRBD2 (6 bases each). CDR1 and CDR2 from the germline V gene are MNHEY and SMNVEV (reference sequence). The CDR3 is made up of 12 amino acids. V shed 6 bases and J shed 7 bases, with 10 bases lying between them.

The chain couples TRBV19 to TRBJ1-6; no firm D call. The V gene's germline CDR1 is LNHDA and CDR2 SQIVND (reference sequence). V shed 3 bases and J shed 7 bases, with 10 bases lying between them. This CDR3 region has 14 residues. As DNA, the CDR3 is TGTGCCAGTAGTATTTATGCTGGGAATTCACCCCTCCACTTT. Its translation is CASSIYAGNSPLHF.

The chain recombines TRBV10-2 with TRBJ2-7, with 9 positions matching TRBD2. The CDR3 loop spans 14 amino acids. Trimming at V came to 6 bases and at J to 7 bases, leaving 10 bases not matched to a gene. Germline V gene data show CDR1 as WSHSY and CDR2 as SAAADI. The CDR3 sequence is CASSPLAGGREQYF. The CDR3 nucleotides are TGCGCCAGCAGCCCCTTGGCGGGAGGGCGTGAGCAGTACTTC.

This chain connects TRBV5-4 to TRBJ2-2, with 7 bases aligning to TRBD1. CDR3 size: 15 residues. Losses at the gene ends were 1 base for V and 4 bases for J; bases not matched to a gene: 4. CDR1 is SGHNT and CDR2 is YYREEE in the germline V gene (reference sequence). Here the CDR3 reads CASSLPGQITGELFF. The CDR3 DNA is TGTGCCAGCAGCTTGCCGGGACAGATCACCGGGGAGCTGTTTTTT.

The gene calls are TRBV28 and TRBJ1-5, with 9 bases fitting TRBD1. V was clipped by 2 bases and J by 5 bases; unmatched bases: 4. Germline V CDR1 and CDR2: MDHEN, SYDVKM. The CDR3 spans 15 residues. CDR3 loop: CASSLVWTGDQPQHF. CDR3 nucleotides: TGTGCCAGCAGTTTAGTCTGGACAGGGGATCAGCCCCAGCATTTT.